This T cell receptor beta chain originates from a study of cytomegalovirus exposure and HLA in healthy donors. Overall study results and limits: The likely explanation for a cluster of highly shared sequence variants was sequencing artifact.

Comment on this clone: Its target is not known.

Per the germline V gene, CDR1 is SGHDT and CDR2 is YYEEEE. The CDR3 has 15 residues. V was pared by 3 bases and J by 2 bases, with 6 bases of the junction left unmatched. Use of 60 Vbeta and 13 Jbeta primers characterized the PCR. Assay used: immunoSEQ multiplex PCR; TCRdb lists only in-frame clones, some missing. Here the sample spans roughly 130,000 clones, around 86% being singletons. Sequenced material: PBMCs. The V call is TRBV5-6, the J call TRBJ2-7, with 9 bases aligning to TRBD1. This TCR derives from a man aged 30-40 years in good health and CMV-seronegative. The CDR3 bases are TGTGCCAGCAGCTCCCCGGGGGACAGGGCCTACGAGCAGTACTTC. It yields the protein CASSSPGDRAYEQYF.